Listed below are T cell receptor beta chains from one sample, sequenced in a study of blood T cell repertoires in COVID-19. Assay: immunoSEQ multiplex PCR; the TCRdb copy retains only in-frame clones and omits some. The sample carries fewer than 700,000 clones, around nine tenths recorded once. Sequencing was performed on peripheral blood. These receptors originate from a woman aged 50 to 60 with COVID-19, enrolled during active disease. Both conserved end residues are part of each CDR3. Fields, in order: V gene, J gene, CDR3 protein.

TRBV5-1	TRBJ2-1	CASSPGTSGGNEQFF
TRBV24-1	TRBJ1-1	CATSQSTGGLEDTEAFF
TRBV28	TRBJ1-5	CAISDRVGNQPQHF
TRBV5-1	TRBJ1-5	CASSVDSRNMPQHF
TRBV27	TRBJ2-3	CASSLLGLAGSTDTQYF
TRBV14	TRBJ1-1	CASSQVTGRLRQAFF
TRBV13	TRBJ2-7	CASTWGRGNEQYF
TRBV28	TRBJ2-1	CASSLPSGASEQFF
TRBV6-5	TRBJ2-7	CASSTVSGREQYF
TRBV4-1	TRBJ1-2	CASSPHGTDGYTF
TRBV13	TRBJ1-2	CASRWEGSYGYTF
TRBV14	TRBJ1-3	CASSPRAGTGGASPGNTIYF
TRBV30	TRBJ1-1	CAWSDGGNTEAFF
TRBV27	TRBJ2-3	CASSFLAGLTDTQYF
TRBV21-1	TRBJ1-5	CASSTEDRVSNQPQHF
TRBV24-1	TRBJ2-1	CATSQRGIYNEQFF
TRBV6-5	TRBJ1-4	CASGSDRGSGKLFF
TRBV5-6	TRBJ1-4	CASSFQVRGNEKLFF
TRBV5-1	TRBJ1-2	CASSAPGREGYTF
TRBV2	TRBJ2-2	CASSEFEPNTGELFF
TRBV24-1	TRBJ2-7	CATSDSSGTGGFDEQYF
TRBV6-5	TRBJ1-3	CASSYAASGNTIYF
TRBV2	TRBJ1-2	CASTGETDGYTF
TRBV6-5	TRBJ1-5	CASGPAQPQHF
TRBV6-5	TRBJ2-5	CASSWRLRGGETQYF
TRBV6-5	TRBJ2-6	CASTRGRAGANVLTF
TRBV5-3	TRBJ1-3	CARSKPGTATNSGNTIYF
TRBV5-1	TRBJ1-1	CASSLSRRFGTEAFF